This T cell receptor (beta chain) was identified during a study of shared clonotypes between healthy human individuals (TCRdb year 2020). Some background on the complete study: The cohort comprised a couple of women and three men aged 18 to 49 years. Leukapheresis yielded between about 0.85 and 10 billion PBMCs per donor. Libraries were prepared and TCR repertoires were sequenced by different laboratories using diverse techniques, in order to increase sequencing depth and limit assay-specific biases. Blood TCR repertoires of 5 or 6 healthy adults were deeply sequenced to estimate repertoire size and the extent of clonotype sharing between individuals.

Using the deep immunoSEQ assay, multiplex PCR amplified TCR CDR3 regions from genomic DNA. Extracted genomic DNA from each cell subset was spread evenly across all wells of several immunoSEQ 96-well plates, with each plate serving as a replicate. For unsorted PBMC, roughly 0.3 ug genomic DNA, equal to roughly 32,000 T cell genomes, was loaded into each replicate PCR. Unsorted PBMC genomic DNA was sequenced across ten immunoSEQ deep assay plates. The purified libraries were quantified using a Qubit 3.0 fluorometer, sized with a Bioanalyzer 2100, and then quantified again using the KAPA Library Quantification kit. Each immunoSEQ 96-well plate was sequenced on its own single-read 150-cycle Illumina NextSeq 550 flow cell. Concerning the study's data processing: Because only junctional sequences without quality scores were contained in the immunoSEQ output, filtering matching that applied to full-length reads could not be performed. To assign V/J genes and CDR3, sequences were annotated using PyIR, a Python wrapper for IgBLAST v1.9, with IMGT germline references. Any read was removed if the V/J assignment was weak (E-value above 1e-6), the CDR3 was missing, or the read contained stop codons, out-of-frame junctions, or ambiguous translated residues. A V3J clonotype was defined by an identical inferred V gene, J gene, and CDR3 amino acid sequence. The percentage overlap between two repertoires was calculated by dividing the number of shared unique clonotypes by the size of the smaller repertoire. Three approaches were used to assess repertoire richness: RTK rarefaction, the Chao1 estimator, and Recon v2.1 estimates of unobserved clonotypes. TCRdb provides this immuneACCESS table in a form limited to in-frame rearrangements. Some clones are lacking; in checked studies, under half of them reflect an unresolved V gene, and why the rest are absent is not known. Clonal size and the V and J genes are those of that table, whereas D and trimming came from the DNA. For this sample there are roughly 480,000 clones; around three quarters appear just once. Clones ranked in the top ten supply 12% of the sample.

With respect to this clone: No antigen is known for it. Base-call qualities are not available, and no considerably larger clone is one nucleotide away.

Overall results and qualifications from the work: Because the study included only a small number of donors, the genetic and exposure-history diversity represented was limited. Sampling was restricted to blood, and TCR repertoires in tissue are likely to differ from TCR repertoires in blood. Based on pairwise subsampling, the degree of clonotype sharing among donors was expected to be affected by sequencing depth.

Healthy HIV-negative adults with no recently reported acute infections or vaccinations were included as donors. Only Caucasian adults living in Nashville, Tennessee, USA were represented among the donors. For unsorted samples, 90 million or so PBMCs were counted and genomic DNA was extracted with the QIAamp DNA Blood Mini kit. Blood was obtained by leukapheresis, after which PBMCs were separated by Ficoll-Histopaque density gradient centrifugation and cryopreserved in liquid nitrogen vapor phase. According to the germline V gene, CDR1 reads SGDLS and CDR2 reads YYNGEE. Trimming accounts for 0 bases at V and 0 bases at J, while the number of junction bases matched to no gene is 2. Counted from cysteine to phenylalanine, this CDR3 has 16 amino acids. Just the 48-base CDR3 DNA is kept, in frame starting at base 1.

Material: PBMCs. The clonotype originates from a woman aged 40 to 55 in good health. Some clones in this sample may be carry-over from other donors' samples. The chain links TRBV9 with TRBJ2-5; 10 junctional bases match TRBD2. The CDR3 sequence is CASSVDSGRHQETQYF. The bases read TGTGCCAGCAGCGTAGATAGCGGGAGGCACCAAGAGACCCAGTACTTC. The full variable domain, with segments outside the CDR3 supplied by the reference TRBV9 and TRBJ2-5 proteins, appears as DSGVTQTPKHLITATGQRVTLRCSPRSGDLSVYWYQQSLDQGLQFLIQYYNGEERAKGNILERFSAQQFPDLHSELNLSSLELGDSALYFCASSVDSGRHQETQYFGPGTRLLVL.